These 14 T cell receptor beta chains came from one sample sequenced in a study of post-analysis software for immune sequencing data (dated by TCRdb to between 2014 and 2017). Their target antigens are unknown. The method behind the library was PCR. Sequencing was carried out with an Illumina HiSeq 2500. To reduce PCR and sequencing biases, unique molecular identifiers were built into the TCR beta cDNA libraries. The public reads were run again by TCRdb, first through fastp at Q25 and then through MiXCR, and only productive beta chains were kept. Each CDR3 protein gets just one entry, which takes the most common genes and DNA from the rows behind it. The sample table contains about 810,000 distinct CDR3 sequences; only one count was recorded for roughly 58% of them. The top ten clones comprise roughly 4.4% of the sample. Overall study results and their limits: Four to six TRBV segments, including TRBV5-6, TRBV5-1 and TRBV20-1, were significantly more frequent in patients than controls.

Sequencing input: blood. These receptors were taken from a girl aged 5-17 years with multiple sclerosis.

The chain carries TRBV9 and TRBJ2-3; possible D gene TRBD2, 6 bases. This CDR3 is built from 15 residues. Deletions cut 0 bases from V and 2 bases from J, with 10 bases between. The germline gives CDR1 SGDLS, CDR2 YYNGEE. CDR3 in amino acids: CASSVAAGSTDTQYF. CDR3 nucleotide sequence: TGTGCCAGCAGCGTAGCTGCGGGGTCCACAGATACGCAGTATTTT.

CDR3 nucleotides: TGTGCCAGCAGCCCCCTCTGGGAACAAGAGACCCAGTACTTC. This sequence encodes CASSPLWEQETQYF. The chain has TRBV7-9 and TRBJ2-5, with D hard to call. CDR1 and CDR2 from the germline V gene are SEHNR and FQNEAQ (reference sequence). Trimming removed 5 bases from V and 2 bases from J, with 12 bases in between. This CDR3 is 14 amino acids long.

This chain connects TRBV6-5 to TRBJ1-1, with 7 bases aligning to TRBD1. This CDR3 has 16 residues. Unmatched junction bases numbered 10, after V lost 2 bases and J lost 4 bases. Looked up from germline, CDR1 is MNHEY and CDR2 is SVGAGI. The CDR3 region is CASSYADRVLGTEAFF. The CDR3 DNA is TGTGCCAGCAGTTACGCCGACAGGGTCTTGGGCACTGAAGCTTTCTTT.

In its sample, this clonotype was seen a few times. This sequence joins TRBV20-1 and TRBJ2-1; 7 bases map to TRBD2. CDR1 is DFQATT, CDR2 SNEGSKA, per germline (reference sequence). Trimming cost V 0 bases and J 7 bases; bases outside gene matches: 9. The CDR3 is made up of 15 amino acids. The CDR3 loop reads CSARDNSGGRNEQFF. Here the CDR3 DNA reads TGCAGTGCTAGAGATAATTCCGGGGGGAGGAATGAGCAGTTCTTC.

The chain links TRBV20-1 to TRBJ1-1, with TRBD1 as a possible D gene (6 bases). V was shortened by 4 bases and J by 6 bases, with 21 bases between the two germline ends. The CDR3 covers 15 residues. Germline assignment: CDR1 DFQATT and CDR2 SNEGSKA (reference sequence). CDR3 sequence reads: CSATGQLKVLPEAFF. CDR3 coding DNA: TGCAGTGCTACGGGACAACTTAAGGTCCTTCCTGAAGCTTTCTTT.

The chain employs TRBV6-1 and TRBJ2-5; TRBD2 matches at 15 bases. The germline V gene has CDR1 MNHNS and CDR2 SASEGT. V was clipped by 5 bases and J by 5 bases; unmatched bases: 18. The CDR3 totals 20 residues. In DNA form, the CDR3 reads TGTGCCAGCAGTCGGAAGACCGCGGGACTAGCGGGAGGTTCCTTGGAGACCCAGTACTTC. Translation: CASSRKTAGLAGGSLETQYF.

V is TRBV30 and J is TRBJ1-2; D unclear. The V gene lost 5 bases and the J gene lost 1 base, with 11 bases spanning the gap. CDR1 and CDR2 (germline): GTSNPN, SVGIG (reference sequence). This CDR3 region has 13 residues. The CDR3 here is CAWAEQINYGYTF. The CDR3, as DNA: TGTGCCTGGGCCGAGCAGATTAACTATGGCTACACCTTC.

The V call is TRBV7-2, the J call TRBJ1-6, with 8 bases lining up with TRBD1. The CDR3 consists of 15 residues. Germline V gene lookup returns CDR1 SGHTA and CDR2 FQGNSA. After removal of 3 bases from V and 3 bases from J, the junction contained 1 base not matched to a gene. The CDR3 region is CASSLDRDYNSPLHF. The CDR3 DNA is TGTGCCAGCAGCTTGGACAGGGACTATAATTCACCCCTCCACTTT.

CDR3 sequence (DNA): TGTGCCAGCAGCTACACACCGGACCTAACCGGGCATTTT. Translating it yields CASSYTPDLTGHF. The rearrangement joins TRBV5-5 to TRBJ1-5; D is undetermined. The CDR3 covers 13 residues. CDR1 and CDR2 (germline): SGHKS, YYEKEE (reference sequence). Trimming removed 3 bases from V and 15 bases from J, with 19 bases in between.

As for this clonotype: One end of the junction does not line up with germline, which may come from a read error. The J gene is TRBJ2-3, the V gene TRBV29-1; D is undetermined. Germline V lookup: CDR1 SQVTM, CDR2 ANQGSEA. This CDR3 has 14 amino acids. The CDR3 sequence is CSVKEIPSTDTQYF. CDR3 DNA sequence: TGCAGCGTTAAAGAAATCCCTAGCACAGATACGCAGTATTTT.

The chain links TRBV12-3 or TRBV12-4 to TRBJ1-2; TRBD1 agrees at 7 bases. The CDR3 runs to 15 residues. J lost 3 bases, V lost 3 bases, and 7 bases had no gene match. The CDR3 is CASSFRGGSHYGYTF. In DNA, the CDR3 is TGTGCCAGCAGTTTTAGAGGGGGCTCCCACTATGGCTACACCTTC.

The sample holds a few counts of this clonotype. The genes are TRBV5-1 and TRBJ2-5, with D possibly matching TRBD2 (6 bases). This CDR3 spans 15 amino acids. Trimming removed 5 bases from V and 3 bases from J, with 17 bases in between. Germline V gene data show CDR1 as SGHRS and CDR2 as YFSETQ. The CDR3 region has the DNA TGCGCCAGCAGTACGATTGGGAGGTCCGAAGAGACCCAGTACTTC. This translates into CASSTIGRSEETQYF.

This clonotype was detected a few times. The V gene is TRBV7-2, the J gene TRBJ2-3; D is perhaps TRBD1 (5 bases). The CDR3 length is 15 residues. Germline V gene data show CDR1 as SGHTA and CDR2 as FQGNSA. The ends were cut back, 2 bases at V and 3 bases at J, with 12 bases in the middle. CDR3 loop: CASSLQGVVTDTQYF. For the CDR3, the DNA is TGTGCCAGCAGCTTACAGGGTGTTGTGACAGATACGCAGTATTTT.

The rearrangement uses TRBV20-1 and TRBJ2-1; 11 nucleotides match TRBD2. Losses at the gene ends were 0 bases for V and 10 bases for J; bases not matched to a gene: 8. Germline CDR1 reads DFQATT; CDR2 reads SNEGSKA (reference sequence). There are 15 residues in the CDR3. The CDR3 spells CSARDFASGRREQFF. For the CDR3, the DNA is TGCAGTGCTAGAGATTTTGCTAGCGGGAGGAGGGAGCAGTTCTTC.